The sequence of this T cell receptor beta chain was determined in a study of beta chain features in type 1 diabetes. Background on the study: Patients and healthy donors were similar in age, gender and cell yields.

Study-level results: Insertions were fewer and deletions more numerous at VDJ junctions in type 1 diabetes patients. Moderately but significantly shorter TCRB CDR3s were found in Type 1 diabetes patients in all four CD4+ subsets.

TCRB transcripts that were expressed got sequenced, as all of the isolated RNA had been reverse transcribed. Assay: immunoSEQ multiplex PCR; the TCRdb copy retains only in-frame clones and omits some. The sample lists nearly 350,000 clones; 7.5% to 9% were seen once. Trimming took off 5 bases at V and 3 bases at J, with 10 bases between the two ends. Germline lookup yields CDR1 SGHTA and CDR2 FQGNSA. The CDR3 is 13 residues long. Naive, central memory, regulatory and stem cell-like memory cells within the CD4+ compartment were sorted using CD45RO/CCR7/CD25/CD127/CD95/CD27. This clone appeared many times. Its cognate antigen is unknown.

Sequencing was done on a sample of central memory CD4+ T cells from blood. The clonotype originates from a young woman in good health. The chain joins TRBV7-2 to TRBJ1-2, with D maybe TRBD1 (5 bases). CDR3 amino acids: CASSLDTYYGYTF. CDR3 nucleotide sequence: TGTGCCAGCAGCCTGGACACCTACTATGGCTACACCTTC.